The 14 T cell receptor beta chains below were found in one sample sequenced in a study of human T cells and chemical hapten exposure. This sample's time point: patch test 2, 6 weeks after DPC sensitization. Sample treatment: therapeutic diphenylcyclopropenone sensitization with weekly scalp DPC. Each CDR3 protein gets one entry after TCRdb re-called the RACE reads with MiXCR. The data contain approximately 85,000 distinct CDR3 sequences, 9.5% to 13% of them singletons. Sample: whole blood, taken in connection with sensitization to the hapten diphenylcyclopropenone (DPC). The source is a woman in her thirties with alopecia areata. Some clones in this sample may be carry-over from other donors' samples.

In its sample, this clonotype was seen a few times. The chain couples TRBV20-1 to TRBJ1-6; 10 bases line up with TRBD1. The junction had 5 bases not matched to a gene; V was cut back by 6 bases and J by 9 bases. Germline loops: CDR1 DFQATT, CDR2 SNEGSKA (reference sequence). The length of the CDR3 is 13 residues. This chain's CDR3 is CSAYRQGASPLHF. Written as DNA, the CDR3 is TGCAGTGCCTACAGACAGGGGGCTTCACCCCTCCACTTT.

This clonotype was counted a few times. The rearrangement joins TRBV7-9 to TRBJ1-2, with unresolved D. This CDR3 contains 15 residues. Per the germline V gene, CDR1 is SEHNR and CDR2 is FQNEAQ (reference sequence). Trimming took 2 bases from V and 0 from J, leaving 10 bases between them. CDR3 in DNA: TGTGCCAGCAGCTTACCTTCGGCAGCTAACTATGGCTACACCTTC. Translated: CASSLPSAANYGYTF.

This clonotype was counted only a few times. The chain carries TRBV3-1 and TRBJ1-1; 7 bases are a match to TRBD1. The germline CDR1 and CDR2 sequences are LGHDT and YNNKEL (reference sequence). V trimming: 2 bases; J trimming: 2 bases; junction bases outside the gene matches: 8. The CDR3 is 16 amino acids. This CDR3 reads CASSQTRGQYNTEAFF. In nucleotides, the CDR3 is TGTGCCAGCAGCCAAACTAGGGGACAGTATAACACTGAAGCTTTCTTT.

In this sample, this clonotype turned up many times. This chain joins TRBV7-2 and TRBJ2-5, with TRBD2 matching over 10 bases. The germline V gene encodes CDR1 SGHTA and CDR2 FQGNSA. The CDR3 totals 15 residues. Trimming at V came to 2 bases and at J to 2 bases, leaving 2 bases not matched to a gene. The CDR3 reads CASSLQGLAQETQYF. Written as DNA, the CDR3 is TGTGCCAGCAGCTTACAGGGACTAGCGCAAGAGACCCAGTACTTC.

This clonotype came up many times. The rearrangement links TRBV4-3 to TRBJ2-7, with unresolved D. Between the trimmed V and J ends, which lost 0 bases and 3 bases, there was a span of 12 bases. The germline gives CDR1 LGHNA, CDR2 YSLEER. This CDR3 is built from 15 residues. In nucleotides, the CDR3 is TGCGCCAGCAGCCAAGATCGTGATCCCTACTACGAGCAGTACTTC. Its translation: CASSQDRDPYYEQYF.

This clonotype showed up just a few times. This chain uses TRBV4-3 with TRBJ1-3; D is unclear. The CDR3 sequence is 17 residues long. Deletions cut 0 bases from V and 0 bases from J, with 12 bases between. Germline CDR1 is LGHNA and CDR2 is YSLEER. CDR3 DNA: TGCGCCAGCAGCCAAGATACCTTGTCGATCTCTGGAAACACCATATATTTT. Residues: CASSQDTLSISGNTIYF.

As to this clonotype: A read error may be the cause here, since a much bigger clone is one base away. CDR3 nucleotide sequence: TGTGCCAGCAAGCGAAGTCAGGCCAACACTGAAGCTCTCTTT. Residues: CASKRSQANTEALF. The chain employs TRBV7-6 and TRBJ1-1; D not resolved. Germline V gene lookup returns CDR1 SGHVS and CDR2 FNYEAQ. The CDR3 runs to 14 residues.

The rearrangement joins TRBV10-3 to TRBJ2-7, with 12 bases lining up with TRBD2. Looked up from germline, CDR1 is ENHRY and CDR2 is SYGVKD. The trim removed 5 bases at V and 0 bases at J, leaving 2 bases unmatched. This CDR3 region has 15 residues. CDR3 nucleotides: TGTGCCATCAGTAAGACTAGCGGGAGCTCCTACGAGCAGTACTTC. It translates to CAISKTSGSSYEQYF.

This clonotype has ten or more counts. The CDR3 loop is CASSLQGGNQPQHF. The CDR3 DNA reads as TGTGCCAGCTCACTACAGGGAGGCAATCAGCCCCAGCATTTT. This rearrangement joins TRBV18 to TRBJ1-5, with D perhaps matching TRBD1 (6 bases). The germline gives CDR1 KGHSH, CDR2 LQKENI. The CDR3 runs 14 residues. V shed 4 bases and J shed 2 bases, with 9 bases lying between them.

This clonotype was observed many times. The J gene is TRBJ2-1, the V gene TRBV6-6, with 14 positions matching TRBD2. The CDR3 spans 15 residues. Germline CDR1 and CDR2: MNHNY and SVGAGI (reference sequence). The V gene end was trimmed by 4 bases and the J gene end by 7 bases; junction bases not matched to a gene: 3. As DNA, the CDR3 is TGTGCCAGCAGTTGGGGGACTAGCGGGAGAAATGAGCAGTTCTTC. It is translated as CASSWGTSGRNEQFF.

In this sample, this clonotype turned up many times. The chain is built from TRBV20-1 and TRBJ2-5, with D perhaps TRBD2 (6 bases). The CDR3 consists of 13 residues. V shed 6 bases and J shed 5 bases, with 16 bases lying between them. Germline CDR1 is DFQATT and CDR2 is SNEGSKA (reference sequence). The CDR3 DNA reads TGCAGTGCCCGAGCGGGTTTGAGGGAGACCCAGTACTTC. It yields the protein CSARAGLRETQYF.

This clonotype was picked up many times. The DNA for the CDR3 is TGTGCCAGCAGCTTGGTGCTAGCTAGTGAGCAGTTCTTC. Residues: CASSLVLASEQFF. The chain employs TRBV5-5 and TRBJ2-1, with D possibly being TRBD2 (5 bases). Germline-derived CDR1 and CDR2 are SGHKS and YYEKEE (reference sequence). The CDR3 is 13 amino acids. Trimming pared 0 bases from V and 9 bases from J, leaving 10 bases between.

The table lists this clonotype with many counts. In DNA, the CDR3 is TGTGCCAGCAGTTTATGGCCCCCCGGGGGGGGACAAGAGACCCAGTACTTC. It translates to CASSLWPPGGGQETQYF. V is TRBV28 and J is TRBJ2-5, with 8 bases that match TRBD2. The CDR3 is made up of 17 amino acids. Germline-derived CDR1 and CDR2 are MDHEN and SYDVKM. V lost 0 bases to trimming and J lost 2 bases; unmatched junction nucleotides: 8.

This clonotype was counted ten times or more. The chain couples TRBV3-1 to TRBJ2-1; D is undetermined. Looked up from germline, CDR1 is LGHDT and CDR2 is YNNKEL (reference sequence). Trimming cost V 2 bases and J 6 bases, with 11 bases left between them. This CDR3 region has 14 residues. The CDR3 DNA is TGTGCCAGCAGCCAATCGGACCGCTCCAATGAGCAGTTCTTC. Residues: CASSQSDRSNEQFF.